The 29 T cell receptor beta chains presented below share a single source sample, sequenced in a study of CD8+ T cells in alopecia areata. Treatment in this sample: oral pan-JAK inhibitor, 5-10 mg twice daily. As the sequencing template, cDNA was produced by extracting RNA and reverse transcribing it. Using immunoSEQ multiplex PCR, the repertoire was profiled, and TCRdb retains in-frame clones only, with some absent. Found here are over 150,000 clones, around 60% of them singletons; the top ten hold less than 4%. Sample: CD4+ T cells sorted from blood, taken at week 4, from a patient treated with tofacitinib. The receptors shown here come from a human donor with alopecia areata.

This chain joins TRBV20-1 and TRBJ2-7, with 8 bases matching TRBD1. Unmatched junction bases numbered 2, after V lost 6 bases and J lost 4 bases. CDR3 length: 11 amino acids. Germline CDR1 reads DFQATT; CDR2 reads SNEGSKA (reference sequence). Here the CDR3 DNA reads TGCAGTGCAGGACAGGGATACGAGCAGTACTTC. This encodes CSAGQGYEQYF.

The V gene is TRBV29-1, the J gene TRBJ2-1, with TRBD1 matching 10 bases. The CDR3 runs 10 residues. Germline lookup yields CDR1 SQVTM and CDR2 ANQGSEA. After removal of 7 bases from V and 10 bases from J, the junction contained 1 base not matched to a gene. CDR3 protein: CSADRGEQFF. CDR3 coding DNA: TGCAGCGCGGACAGGGGGGAGCAGTTCTTC.

The V gene is TRBV30, the J gene TRBJ2-3, with unresolved D. The length of the CDR3 is 12 residues. V was pared by 1 base and J by 2 bases, with 4 bases between. Germline CDR1 GTSNPN, CDR2 SVGIG (reference sequence). CDR3 residues: CAWSAVTDTQYF. The CDR3 DNA follows: TGTGCCTGGAGTGCGGTCACAGATACGCAGTATTTT.

The chain is built from TRBV29-1 and TRBJ1-1, with TRBD1 matching 7 bases. This CDR3 is 13 amino acids long. Trimming removed 6 bases from V and 3 bases from J; junction bases left unmatched: 7. Germline-derived CDR1 and CDR2 are SQVTM and ANQGSEA. The DNA of the CDR3 is TGCAGCGTGAAGGGGGCGCGGGACACTGAAGCTTTCTTT. It is translated as CSVKGARDTEAFF.

This clone was seen more than once but under ten times. V and J are TRBV28 and TRBJ2-5; D remains ambiguous. CDR1 is MDHEN and CDR2 is SYDVKM in the germline V gene. V was shortened by 5 bases and J by 2 bases, with 9 bases between the two germline ends. The CDR3 is made up of 13 amino acids. CDR3 protein: CASSRHGQETQYF. CDR3 coding DNA: TGTGCCAGCAGTCGTCACGGACAAGAGACCCAGTACTTC.

V is TRBV7-2 and J is TRBJ1-2, with TRBD1 identical over 7 bases. The germline V gene encodes CDR1 SGHTA and CDR2 FQGNSA. The junction had 8 bases not matched to a gene; V was cut back by 5 bases and J by 2 bases. The CDR3 is 15 amino acids. The CDR3 here is CASSPGQWNNYGYTF. CDR3 DNA: TGTGCCAGCAGCCCGGGACAGTGGAACAACTATGGCTACACCTTC.

This chain connects TRBV29-1 to TRBJ1-1; no reliable D call. CDR1 is SQVTM, CDR2 ANQGSEA, per germline. Trimming took 7 bases from V and 0 from J, leaving 12 bases between them. This CDR3 comprises 13 residues. CDR3 nucleotide sequence: TGCAGCGGCCCTATACGCATGAACACTGAAGCTTTCTTT. It translates to CSGPIRMNTEAFF.

The V gene is TRBV7-9, the J gene TRBJ2-7; no clear D. CDR3 size: 15 residues. Germline assignment: CDR1 SEHNR and CDR2 FQNEAQ (reference sequence). V was pared by 1 base and J by 0 bases, with 10 bases between. The CDR3 nucleotides read TGTGCCAGCAGCTTAGGAGCCTTGTCCTCCTACGAGCAGTACTTC. Translating it yields CASSLGALSSYEQYF. Filled out from reference TRBV7-9 and TRBJ2-7, the complete variable domain reads DTGVSQNPRHKITKRGQNVTFRCDPISEHNRLYWYRQTLGQGPEFLTYFQNEAQLEKSRLLSDRFSAERPKGSFSTLEIQRTEQGDSAMYLCASSLGALSSYEQYFGPGTRLTVT.

The CDR3 DNA sequence: TGCAGCGTTGAAGATGCCCCTCCGGCCGATACGCAGTATTTT. It is translated as CSVEDAPPADTQYF. The J gene is TRBJ2-3, the V gene TRBV29-1, with D hard to call. The CDR3 length is 14 residues. Trimming removed 0 bases from V and 6 bases from J, with 13 bases in between. The germline V gene encodes CDR1 SQVTM and CDR2 ANQGSEA.

This clone came up once. This rearrangement joins TRBV5-1 to TRBJ1-1, with TRBD1 identical over 8 bases. The germline gives CDR1 SGHRS, CDR2 YFSETQ. The CDR3 length is 16 residues. The junction had 11 bases not matched to a gene; V was cut back by 5 bases and J by 2 bases. The CDR3 is CASRFTGGVLNTEAFF. CDR3 DNA sequence: TGCGCCAGCAGATTTACAGGGGGGGTGCTTAACACTGAAGCTTTCTTT.

The chain recombines TRBV28 with TRBJ1-1, with TRBD1 as a possible D gene (6 bases). The germline V gene encodes CDR1 MDHEN and CDR2 SYDVKM. V was pared by 2 bases and J by 6 bases, with 16 bases between. The CDR3 extends over 15 amino acids. The CDR3 coding sequence is TGTGCCAGCAGTTTAGGGGGGGGCGCGGTAGCTGAAGCTTTCTTT. Its translation: CASSLGGGAVAEAFF. Based on the CDR3 plus reference TRBV28 and TRBJ1-1, the full variable domain is DVKVTQSSRYLVKRTGEKVFLECVQDMDHENMFWYRQDPGLGLRLIYFSYDVKMKEKGDIPEGYSVSREKKERFSLILESASTNQTSMYLCASSLGGGAVAEAFFGQGTRLTVV.

This clone came up once. At one end the junction does not follow the germline gene, possibly because of a read error. CDR3: CAWSGPGRLAF. CDR3 coding DNA: TGTGCCTGGAGTGGTCCAGGGCGGCTAGCTTTC. This rearrangement joins TRBV30 to TRBJ2-6, with a possible D match to TRBD1 (5 bases). The CDR3 totals 11 residues. CDR1 is GTSNPN and CDR2 is SVGIG in the germline V gene (reference sequence).

The V and J genes are TRBV9 and TRBJ2-6; D ambiguous. Germline CDR1 reads SGDLS; CDR2 reads YYNGEE. The CDR3 extends over 16 amino acids. Trimming took off 0 bases at V and 2 bases at J, with 9 bases between the two ends. The CDR3 here is CASSVATGTGANVLTF. CDR3 nucleotide sequence: TGTGCCAGCAGCGTAGCTACCGGCACTGGGGCCAACGTCCTGACTTTC.

This clone occurred a few times. The chain employs TRBV29-1 and TRBJ2-5; D ambiguous. Germline CDR1 SQVTM, CDR2 ANQGSEA. The CDR3 consists of 11 residues. Between the trimmed V and J ends, which lost 7 bases and 1 base, there was a span of 7 bases. The CDR3 loop reads CSARFQETQYF. CDR3 DNA: TGCAGCGCGCGTTTCCAAGAGACCCAGTACTTC.

This chain links TRBV4-3 with TRBJ1-2; D may be TRBD1 (5 bases). The germline V gene has CDR1 LGHNA and CDR2 YSLEER. V lost 1 base and J 8 bases, leaving 11 bases between the germline ends. This CDR3 is built from 13 residues. This CDR3 reads CASSQAREAGYTF. In nucleotides, the CDR3 is TGCGCCAGCAGCCAAGCCAGGGAAGCGGGCTACACCTTC.

The chain links TRBV30 to TRBJ1-1, with unresolved D. Trimming took off 0 bases at V and 8 bases at J, with 13 bases between the two ends. The CDR3 consists of 13 residues. The germline V gene encodes CDR1 GTSNPN and CDR2 SVGIG (reference sequence). As DNA, the CDR3 is TGTGCCTGGAGTGTACCGGTGAGGAACGAAGCTTTCTTT. Protein product: CAWSVPVRNEAFF.

The chain combines TRBV9 with TRBJ1-1, with 8 positions matching TRBD1. This CDR3 region has 13 residues. Germline lookup yields CDR1 SGDLS and CDR2 YYNGEE. Trimming cost V 3 bases and J 4 bases; bases outside gene matches: 2. The chain's CDR3 is CASSATGGTEAFF. Here the CDR3 DNA reads TGTGCCAGCAGCGCCACAGGGGGCACTGAAGCTTTCTTT.

This sequence joins TRBV7-9 and TRBJ2-5; no definite D call. The CDR3 runs to 13 residues. Germline loops: CDR1 SEHNR, CDR2 FQNEAQ (reference sequence). The V gene lost 2 bases and the J gene lost 5 bases, with 9 bases spanning the gap. CDR3 amino acids: CASSLISRETQYF. The CDR3 DNA follows: TGTGCCAGCAGCTTAATTAGCAGGGAGACCCAGTACTTC.

The J gene is TRBJ2-7, the V gene TRBV6-5, with D perhaps matching TRBD2 (6 bases). Germline CDR1 is MNHEY and CDR2 is SVGAGI. Trimming pared 5 bases from V and 7 bases from J, leaving 15 bases between. The CDR3 has 13 residues. CDR3 in amino acids: CASSIDLRGEQYF. As DNA, the CDR3 is TGTGCCAGCAGTATCGACCTCCGGGGGGAGCAGTACTTC.

This clone was counted a single time. The chain couples TRBV6-5 to TRBJ2-2, with D unresolved. The CDR3 has 15 amino acids. Germline lookup yields CDR1 MNHEY and CDR2 SVGAGI. V gave up 2 bases and J gave up 0 bases, with 7 bases separating them. In nucleotides, the CDR3 is TGTGCCAGCAGTTACGACCACACGAACACCGGGGAGCTGTTTTTT. Translation gives CASSYDHTNTGELFF.

The genes are TRBV30 and TRBJ2-1, with D perhaps given as TRBD1 or TRBD2 (6 bases each). The germline V gene encodes CDR1 GTSNPN and CDR2 SVGIG (reference sequence). The CDR3 loop spans 14 amino acids. Deletions cut 0 bases from V and 7 bases from J, with 13 bases between. This CDR3 reads CAWSVRGGPNEQFF. In DNA form, the CDR3 reads TGTGCCTGGAGTGTTCGAGGGGGGCCGAATGAGCAGTTCTTC. The full variable domain, rest sourced from reference TRBV30 and TRBJ2-1, is SQTIHQWPATLVQPVGSPLSLECTVEGTSNPNLYWYRQAAGRGLQLLFYSVGIGQISSEVPQNLSASRPQDRQFILSSKKLLLSDSGFYLCAWSVRGGPNEQFFGPGTRLTVL.

This rearrangement joins TRBV9 to TRBJ1-6, with TRBD1 as a possible D gene (5 bases). Deletions cut 3 bases from V and 5 bases from J, with 12 bases between. The CDR3 totals 15 residues. Germline V gene lookup returns CDR1 SGDLS and CDR2 YYNGEE. CDR3 sequence: CASSARGGDNSPLHF. The CDR3 DNA reads as TGTGCCAGCAGCGCCCGTGGGGGGGATAATTCACCCCTCCACTTT.

The chain links TRBV29-1 to TRBJ2-1; D might be TRBD1 (6 bases). The CDR3 contains 11 residues. V dropped 6 bases and J dropped 15 bases, with 18 bases sitting between them. Germline V gives CDR1 SQVTM, CDR2 ANQGSEA. The CDR3 coding sequence is TGCAGCGTGACCCTGAACAGGGCCCCGTTCTTC. Translation gives CSVTLNRAPFF.

The rearrangement joins TRBV23-1 to TRBJ1-6, with no clear D. TRBV23-1 is sorted into the ORF group, with uncertain function. The CDR3 is 15 residues long. V lost 4 bases and J lost 10, with 17 bases in between. In DNA form, the CDR3 reads TGCGCCAGCAGTCGACCTCTTTCATCGCAATCACCCCTCCACTTT. Residues: CASSRPLSSQSPLHF.

This rearrangement joins TRBV29-1 to TRBJ2-1; 7 nucleotides line up with TRBD2. This CDR3 comprises 13 residues. V gave up 0 bases and J gave up 6 bases; unmatched junction bases: 2. Germline V gene data show CDR1 as SQVTM and CDR2 as ANQGSEA. The CDR3 region has the DNA TGCAGCGTTGAAGAGGGAGGGCGCAATGAGCAGTTCTTC. Translating it yields CSVEEGGRNEQFF.

The chain is built from TRBV30 and TRBJ2-7; no clear D. Germline-derived CDR1 and CDR2 are GTSNPN and SVGIG (reference sequence). The CDR3 is made up of 15 amino acids. Trimming pared 0 bases from V and 0 bases from J, leaving 12 bases between. CDR3 sequence (DNA): TGTGCCTGGAGTGTACACCGTGGAAACTCCTACGAGCAGTACTTC. It is translated as CAWSVHRGNSYEQYF.

This clone was detected once. The chain carries TRBV25-1 and TRBJ1-2; 8 bases match TRBD1. The germline CDR1 and CDR2 sequences are MGHDK and SYGVNS. The CDR3 loop spans 16 amino acids. The junction had 5 bases not matched to a gene; V was cut back by 1 base and J by 1 base. CDR3 sequence (DNA): TGTGCCAGCAGTGAATCCCAGGGGGCCTATAACTATGGCTACACCTTC. This gives the protein CASSESQGAYNYGYTF.

This clone was observed a few times. This chain links TRBV2 with TRBJ2-5, with D maybe TRBD2 (5 bases). V was trimmed by 5 bases and J by 5 bases, leaving 12 bases between them. CDR1 is SNHLY and CDR2 is FYNNEI in the germline V gene. There are 13 residues in the CDR3. CDR3: CASSSLALETQYF. The CDR3 DNA reads as TGTGCCAGCAGTAGCCTAGCCCTGGAGACCCAGTACTTC.

This clone was observed once. CDR3 nucleotide sequence: TGTGCCAGCAGCGCAAGGACGTACACCGGGGAGCTGTTTTTT. This sequence encodes CASSARTYTGELFF. The chain couples TRBV7-2 to TRBJ2-2, with D unresolved. The CDR3 is 14 residues long. Germline V gene lookup returns CDR1 SGHTA and CDR2 FQGNSA. The germline V and J ends were trimmed by 5 bases and 3 bases, with 10 bases remaining between them.